This T cell receptor (beta chain) stems from a study of cytomegalovirus exposure and HLA in healthy donors. Trimming took 4 bases from V and 6 from J; bases not matched to a gene: 9. CDR1 is MDHEN, CDR2 SYDVKM, per germline. This CDR3 contains 15 residues. 60 Vbeta and 13 Jbeta primers were used in PCR. The protocol was immunoSEQ multiplex PCR, while the TCRdb copy is restricted to in-frame clones and leaves out a portion. The profile shows approximately 210,000 clones, roughly four fifths of them singletons. The sequence came from a woman aged 50 to 60 in good health and CMV-seropositive. This chain uses TRBV28 with TRBJ2-7; 10 nucleotides align to TRBD1. Sequences were obtained from PBMCs. CDR3 coding DNA: TGTGCCAGCAGTTCCACCGGGACAGGGGCGGCCGAGCAGTACTTC. Its protein is CASSSTGTGAAEQYF. The complete variable domain, with remaining parts taken from reference TRBV28 and TRBJ2-7, reads DVKVTQSSRYLVKRTGEKVFLECVQDMDHENMFWYRQDPGLGLRLIYFSYDVKMKEKGDIPEGYSVSREKKERFSLILESASTNQTSMYLCASSSTGTGAAEQYFGPGTRLTVT.